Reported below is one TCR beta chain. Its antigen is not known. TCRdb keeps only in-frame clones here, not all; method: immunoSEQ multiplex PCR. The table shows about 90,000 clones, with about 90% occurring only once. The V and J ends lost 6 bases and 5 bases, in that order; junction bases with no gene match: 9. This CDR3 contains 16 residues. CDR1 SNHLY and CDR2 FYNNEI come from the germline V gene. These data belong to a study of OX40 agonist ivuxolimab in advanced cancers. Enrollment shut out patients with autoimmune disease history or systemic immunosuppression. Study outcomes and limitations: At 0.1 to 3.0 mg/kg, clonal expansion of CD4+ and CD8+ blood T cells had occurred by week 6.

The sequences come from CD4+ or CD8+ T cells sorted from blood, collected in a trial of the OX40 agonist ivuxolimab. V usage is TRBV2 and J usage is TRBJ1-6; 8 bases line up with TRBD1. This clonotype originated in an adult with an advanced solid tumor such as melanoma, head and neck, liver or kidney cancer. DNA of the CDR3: TGTGCCAGCAGCTTGGGACAGGTGAAGAATAATTCACCCCTCCACTTT. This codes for CASSLGQVKNNSPLHF.